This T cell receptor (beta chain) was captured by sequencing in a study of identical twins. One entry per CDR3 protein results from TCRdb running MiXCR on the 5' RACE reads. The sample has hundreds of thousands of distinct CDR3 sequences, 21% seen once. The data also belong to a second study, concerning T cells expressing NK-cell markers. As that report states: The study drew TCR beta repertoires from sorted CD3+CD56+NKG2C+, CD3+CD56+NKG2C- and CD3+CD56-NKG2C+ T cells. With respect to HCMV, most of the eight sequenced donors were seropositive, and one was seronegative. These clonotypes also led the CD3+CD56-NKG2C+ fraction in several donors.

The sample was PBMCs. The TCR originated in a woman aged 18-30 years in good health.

The DNA of the CDR3 is TGCAGTGCCCCGGGCCGCGGGAGCTCCTACAATGAGCAGTTCTTC. It codes for CSAPGRGSSYNEQFF. The chain is built from TRBV20-1 and TRBJ2-1; TRBD2 matches at 7 bases. V gave up 6 bases and J gave up 0 bases; unmatched junction bases: 8. The germline V gene encodes CDR1 DFQATT and CDR2 SNEGSKA (reference sequence). CDR3 length: 15 amino acids.